These 29 T cell receptor beta chains originate from one sample sequenced in a study of Graves' ophthalmopathy and Graves' hyperthyroidism. Beta-chain TCR CDR3 regions were amplified from RNA transcripts. A first-round RT-PCR used HTBI primers, followed by a second-round multiplex PCR. TCRdb re-derived calls from the multiplex PCR reads in MiXCR, one entry per CDR3 protein. The table has about 500,000 distinct CDR3 sequences, approximately 15% seen once. The source material was blood. The receptors derive from a woman aged 25-40 years with Graves' ophthalmopathy.

This clonotype was counted many times. J is TRBJ1-2 and V is TRBV11-2; 8 bases align to TRBD1. V shed 6 bases, J shed 6 bases, and the junction held 3 bases outside the gene matches. The CDR3 has 12 residues. Germline lookup yields CDR1 SGHAT and CDR2 FQNNGV. The CDR3 reads CASRTTGDGYTF. Written as DNA, the CDR3 is TGTGCCAGCAGGACGACAGGGGATGGCTACACCTTC.

This clonotype was picked up many times. This chain uses TRBV30 with TRBJ1-5; D unclear. Trimming removed 2 bases at V and 3 bases at J, with 5 bases between. Germline V gene data show CDR1 as GTSNPN and CDR2 as SVGIG (reference sequence). This CDR3 comprises 12 residues. For the CDR3, the DNA is TGTGCCTGGAGTAAAAACAATCAGCCCCAGCATTTT. It is translated as CAWSKNNQPQHF.

This clonotype has at least ten counts. This chain connects TRBV5-5 to TRBJ2-5; 7 bases match TRBD2. This CDR3 comprises 16 residues. From germline, CDR1 is SGHKS and CDR2 YYEKEE (reference sequence). Trimming at V came to 1 base and at J to 2 bases, leaving 8 bases not matched to a gene. This CDR3 reads CASSLRALAVQETQYF. In DNA, the CDR3 is TGTGCCAGCAGCTTGCGGGCCCTAGCGGTTCAAGAGACCCAGTACTTC. Based on the CDR3 plus reference TRBV5-5 and TRBJ2-5, the full variable domain is DAGVTQSPTHLIKTRGQQVTLRCSPISGHKSVSWYQQVLGQGPQFIFQYYEKEERGRGNFPDRFSARQFPNYSSELNVNALLLGDSALYLCASSLRALAVQETQYFGPGTRLLVL.

In its sample, this clonotype was seen a few times. The chain couples TRBV11-2 to TRBJ2-7; possibly TRBD2 for D (5 bases). CDR1 and CDR2 from the germline V gene are SGHAT and FQNNGV. Trimming left V 0 bases short and J 0 bases short, with 12 bases between. This CDR3 is 16 amino acids long. The CDR3 bases are TGTGCCAGCAGCTTAGAGGACTTCCGGAGCTCCTACGAGCAGTACTTC. Encoded protein: CASSLEDFRSSYEQYF. Combining the CDR3 with reference TRBV11-2 and TRBJ2-7 gives the whole variable domain EAGVAQSPRYKIIEKRQSVAFWCNPISGHATLYWYQQILGQGPKLLIQFQNNGVVDDSQLPKDRFSAERLKGVDSTLKIQPAKLEDSAVYLCASSLEDFRSSYEQYFGPGTRLTVT.

This clonotype has at least ten counts. The chain links TRBV11-2 to TRBJ1-6; D is perhaps TRBD1 (5 bases). CDR1 is SGHAT, CDR2 FQNNGV, per germline. V lost 5 bases, J lost 8 bases, and 10 bases lay in between. This CDR3 spans 13 amino acids. The CDR3 loop is CASSPWGDSPLHF. The CDR3 coding sequence is TGTGCCAGCAGCCCATGGGGGGATTCACCCCTCCACTTT. The complete variable domain, with remaining parts taken from reference TRBV11-2 and TRBJ1-6, reads EAGVAQSPRYKIIEKRQSVAFWCNPISGHATLYWYQQILGQGPKLLIQFQNNGVVDDSQLPKDRFSAERLKGVDSTLKIQPAKLEDSAVYLCASSPWGDSPLHFGNGTRLTVT.

This clonotype was seen ten or more times. Here the CDR3 DNA reads TGCAGTGCTAGTCCCCAGGGGGGAAACACCATATATTTT. Translation gives CSASPQGGNTIYF. The gene calls are TRBV20-1 and TRBJ1-3; possibly TRBD1 for D (6 bases). The CDR3 runs to 13 residues. Trimming left V 3 bases short and J 4 bases short, with 10 bases between. Germline V gene sequence: CDR1 DFQATT, CDR2 SNEGSKA (reference sequence).

This clonotype was counted at least ten times. The CDR3 nucleotides are TGTGCCAGCAGTACCTACAGGGGGCATCAAGAGACCCAGTACTTC. Its protein product is CASSTYRGHQETQYF. The chain links TRBV28 to TRBJ2-5; TRBD1 matches at 9 bases. Germline CDR1 reads MDHEN; CDR2 reads SYDVKM. CDR3 length equals 15 residues. V was pared by 5 bases and J by 2 bases, with 6 bases of the junction left unmatched.

This clonotype was seen repeatedly, ten times or more. CDR3 in amino acids: CASKLPRTYEQYF. The CDR3 DNA reads as TGTGCCAGCAAGCTACCTAGGACCTACGAGCAGTACTTC. The J gene is TRBJ2-7, the V gene TRBV6-5; D not certain. V lost 7 bases and J lost 2, with 12 bases in between. The CDR3 extends over 13 amino acids. Germline V gene sequence: CDR1 MNHEY, CDR2 SVGAGI.

Of note for this clonotype: This may be a read error, as it is one base from a much larger clone. The chain recombines TRBV6-1 with TRBJ2-5; D is uncertain. Germline CDR1 MNHNS, CDR2 SASEGT. The CDR3 totals 12 residues. The CDR3 loop is CAISESRVNQYF. CDR3 bases: TGTGCCATCAGTGAGTCCCGGGTCAATCAGTACTTC.

This clonotype was found a few times. One end of the junction varies from germline; a read error may be responsible. The chain has TRBV5-5 and TRBJ2-7, with 10 bases fitting TRBD1. The length of the CDR3 is 15 residues. The V gene's germline CDR1 is SGHKS and CDR2 YYEKEE (reference sequence). The chain's CDR3 is CASSSGTGASYERYF. The CDR3 DNA reads TGTGCCAGCAGTTCCGGGACAGGGGCCTCCTACGAGCGGTACTTC.

The chain has TRBV6-2 or TRBV6-3 and TRBJ1-5, with TRBD1 identical over 9 bases. With 5 bases clipped from V and 0 bases from J, the junction kept 11 bases outside the gene matches. The CDR3 extends over 18 amino acids. The germline V gene has CDR1 MNHEY and CDR2 SVGEGT. CDR3 in amino acids: CASSPHRDRAYSNQPQHF. In nucleotides, the CDR3 is TGTGCCAGCAGTCCTCACCGGGACAGGGCATATAGCAATCAGCCCCAGCATTTT.

This clonotype was seen ten or more times. The gene calls are TRBV12-3 or TRBV12-4 and TRBJ2-7; perhaps TRBD1 as D (5 bases). V was clipped by 1 base and J by 2 bases, with 12 bases between them. This CDR3 region has 15 residues. CDR3 DNA: TGTGCCAGCAGTTTAGGGCAGGGTTGGACCTACGAGCAGTACTTC. Translation gives CASSLGQGWTYEQYF.

The chain combines TRBV27 with TRBJ1-3; maybe TRBD1 (5 bases). Trimming pared 5 bases from V and 4 bases from J, leaving 15 bases between. Germline CDR1 and CDR2: MNHEY and SMNVEV (reference sequence). The CDR3 extends over 15 amino acids. The CDR3 loop is CASSLTGVGGNTIYF. CDR3 coding DNA: TGTGCCAGCAGTCTGACGGGGGTGGGGGGAAACACCATATATTTT.

There are many counts of this clonotype. Germline and junction disagree at one end, which may indicate a read error. The gene calls are TRBV6-5 and TRBJ1-2, with a weak D call TRBD1 (5 bases). Germline CDR1 is MNHEY and CDR2 is SVGAGI. This CDR3 contains 13 residues. The CDR3 coding sequence is TGTGCCAGCACCAGAGACAGAAACTATGGCTGCACCTTC. Protein product: CASTRDRNYGCTF.

A few counts support this clonotype. This rearrangement joins TRBV3-1 to TRBJ1-6, with TRBD1 identical over 10 bases. The junction had 7 bases not matched to a gene; V was cut back by 4 bases and J by 7 bases. The CDR3 is 16 amino acids. Germline assignment: CDR1 LGHDT and CDR2 YNNKEL (reference sequence). The CDR3 reads CASSPTVGQGNSPLHF. The CDR3 DNA reads TGTGCCAGCAGCCCGACGGTGGGACAGGGGAATTCACCCCTCCACTTT.

This clonotype has a count of ten or more. This chain connects TRBV20-1 to TRBJ1-2; no clear D gene. CDR3 length: 13 residues. Trimming took 0 bases from V and 6 from J, leaving 11 bases between them. The germline gives CDR1 DFQATT, CDR2 SNEGSKA (reference sequence). In DNA, the CDR3 is TGCAGTGCTAGAGATCCTGGGAACAATGGCTACACCTTC. The encoded protein is CSARDPGNNGYTF.

This clonotype was seen only a few times. The chain links TRBV20-1 to TRBJ2-5, with 9 bases matching TRBD2. The V and J ends lost 3 bases and 5 bases, in that order; junction bases with no gene match: 13. The CDR3 runs 16 residues. The germline gives CDR1 DFQATT, CDR2 SNEGSKA (reference sequence). CDR3 in amino acids: CSASRDRPSGKETQYF. DNA of the CDR3: TGCAGTGCTAGTAGGGACAGACCTAGCGGGAAGGAGACCCAGTACTTC.

This clonotype has a handful of counts. The genes are TRBV6-2 or TRBV6-3 and TRBJ1-5; possibly TRBD1 for D (5 bases). Germline CDR1 reads MNHEY; CDR2 reads SVGEGT. The V end lost 6 bases, the J end lost 11 bases, and 17 bases lay between the germline ends. The CDR3 totals 13 residues. The CDR3 is CASSYGGGGTQHF. CDR3 coding DNA: TGTGCCAGCAGCTATGGGGGGGGAGGGACCCAGCATTTT.

This clonotype came up many times. The chain carries TRBV30 and TRBJ2-2; D not certain. Trimming stripped 1 base from V and 1 base from J, with 7 bases between. The length of the CDR3 is 14 residues. CDR1 is GTSNPN and CDR2 is SVGIG in the germline V gene (reference sequence). The CDR3 here is CAWSGRRNTGELFF. The CDR3 DNA reads as TGTGCCTGGAGTGGACGGAGGAACACCGGGGAGCTGTTTTTT.

This clonotype was recorded many times. This chain connects TRBV6-5 to TRBJ2-7, with 10 bases fitting TRBD1. Germline V gene sequence: CDR1 MNHEY, CDR2 SVGAGI. The CDR3 spans 15 residues. The V gene end was trimmed by 5 bases and the J gene end by 6 bases; junction bases not matched to a gene: 10. The CDR3 region has the DNA TGTGCCAGCAGTAACCTCGGGACAGGGGCTGCCGAGCAGTACTTC. This translates into CASSNLGTGAAEQYF.

This clonotype was recorded many times. V gene TRBV6-5 combines with J gene TRBJ2-2; D is uncertain. The CDR3 is 12 residues long. Trimming pared 7 bases from V and 1 base from J, leaving 4 bases between. The germline V gene has CDR1 MNHEY and CDR2 SVGAGI. The CDR3 nucleotides read TGTGCCAGCAACCTGAACACCGGGGAGCTGTTTTTT. Its protein is CASNLNTGELFF.

This clonotype was recorded a few times. This CDR3 is CASSERLLAGIVEQYF. The CDR3 region has the DNA TGTGCCAGCAGTGAAAGACTACTAGCGGGAATAGTCGAGCAGTACTTC. V and J are TRBV2 and TRBJ2-7; 10 bases are a match to TRBD2. The CDR3 runs 16 residues. Germline trimming cut 2 bases from V and 6 bases from J; bases unmatched to any gene: 10. From germline, CDR1 is SNHLY and CDR2 FYNNEI.

The rearrangement joins TRBV28 to TRBJ2-5, with 9 bases aligning to TRBD1. Germline loops: CDR1 MDHEN, CDR2 SYDVKM. CDR3 length: 14 amino acids. Unmatched junction bases numbered 8, after V lost 7 bases and J lost 5 bases. CDR3 sequence (DNA): TGTGCCAGCACCCGGGACAGGGTAGGGGAGACCCAGTACTTC. Residues: CASTRDRVGETQYF.

The V and J genes are TRBV12-3 or TRBV12-4 and TRBJ2-7, with a possible D match to TRBD1 (6 bases). V gave up 5 bases and J gave up 6 bases, with 17 bases separating them. This CDR3 is 14 amino acids long. DNA of the CDR3: TGTGCCAGCAGTCCCCTTTACAGGGCGCCCGAGCAGTACTTC. Translating it yields CASSPLYRAPEQYF.

Notes on this clonotype: A much larger clonotype is one base distant, so this may be a read error. The rearrangement joins TRBV7-9 to TRBJ1-1; 8 nucleotides line up with TRBD1. The CDR3 consists of 15 residues. Trimming at V came to 2 bases and at J to 6 bases, leaving 8 bases not matched to a gene. From germline, CDR1 is SEHNR and CDR2 FQNEAQ (reference sequence). CDR3 residues: CASSLSDRGGSEAFF. DNA of the CDR3: TGTGCCAGCAGCTTATCAGACAGGGGAGGCTCTGAAGCTTTCTTT.

This clonotype showed up many times. The V and J genes are TRBV30 and TRBJ1-1; D unclear. The V end was cut by 4 bases, the J end by 1 base, with 4 bases between. The germline V gene has CDR1 GTSNPN and CDR2 SVGIG (reference sequence). CDR3 length equals 11 residues. CDR3 loop: CAWIGNTEAFF. The DNA for the CDR3 is TGTGCCTGGATTGGGAACACTGAAGCTTTCTTT.

CDR3 in DNA: TGTGCCAGCAGTTTAGGCGGGCAAAACGAGCAGTACTTC. Protein product: CASSLGGQNEQYF. The chain uses TRBV12-3 or TRBV12-4 and TRBJ2-7; D might be TRBD2 (5 bases). The CDR3 is 13 residues long. Between the trimmed V and J ends, which lost 1 base and 5 bases, there was a span of 9 bases.

The J gene is TRBJ1-6, the V gene TRBV11-2; D is undetermined. The CDR3 sequence is 19 residues long. Deletions cut 0 bases from V and 3 bases from J, with 18 bases between. CDR1 is SGHAT, CDR2 FQNNGV, per germline. CDR3 sequence: CASSLELGKNPLYNSPLHF. CDR3 nucleotides: TGTGCCAGCAGCTTAGAGCTGGGTAAAAACCCCCTCTATAATTCACCCCTCCACTTT.

This clonotype was detected many times. This chain joins TRBV7-9 and TRBJ2-7; 12 nucleotides agree with TRBD2. There are 15 residues in the CDR3. Germline-derived CDR1 and CDR2 are SEHNR and FQNEAQ (reference sequence). With 3 bases clipped from V and 6 bases from J, the junction kept 6 bases outside the gene matches. CDR3 sequence (DNA): TGTGCCAGCAGCTTGGCTAGCGGGAGGGCCGCCGAGCAGTACTTC. Translated: CASSLASGRAAEQYF.